This TCR beta chain was sequenced during a study of vaccination and CD4 T cells after COVID-19. Study details: The control cultures got either a CEFX pool, an HIV-1 Nef pool, or no peptide at all.

In its sample, this clonotype was seen a few times. Its target is not known. The treatment denotes: roughly nine-day PBMC culture with coronavirus spike peptide pools or control peptides (ViraFEST assay). The unexposed donor provided CD4+ T cells, which were taken before the COVID-19 pandemic (2011-2018). The CDR3 is made up of 14 amino acids. In germline, CDR1 is DFQATT, CDR2 SNEGSKA (reference sequence). The ends were cut back, 6 bases at V and 3 bases at J, with 18 bases in the middle. Study-level results: Recorded median SARS-CoV-2-reactive clonotype numbers increased from roughly 19 to 38 without reaching significance.

Once obtained from cultured CD4+ T cells, the DNA was sequenced using the Oncomine TCR Beta short-read assay. Via MiXCR, TCRdb re-called the PCR reads, giving one row per CDR3 protein. This sample has more than 2,000 distinct CDR3 sequences, with 15% to 20% found just once. Sequenced input: CD4+ T cells from blood, cultured in vitro. The TCR sequence derives from a human donor in good health. The genes are TRBV20-1 and TRBJ2-7, with D tentatively TRBD1 or TRBD2 (5 bases each). CDR3 sequence: CSAHPGAVNYEQYF. The DNA of the CDR3 is TGCAGTGCCCACCCCGGGGCGGTTAACTACGAGCAGTACTTC.